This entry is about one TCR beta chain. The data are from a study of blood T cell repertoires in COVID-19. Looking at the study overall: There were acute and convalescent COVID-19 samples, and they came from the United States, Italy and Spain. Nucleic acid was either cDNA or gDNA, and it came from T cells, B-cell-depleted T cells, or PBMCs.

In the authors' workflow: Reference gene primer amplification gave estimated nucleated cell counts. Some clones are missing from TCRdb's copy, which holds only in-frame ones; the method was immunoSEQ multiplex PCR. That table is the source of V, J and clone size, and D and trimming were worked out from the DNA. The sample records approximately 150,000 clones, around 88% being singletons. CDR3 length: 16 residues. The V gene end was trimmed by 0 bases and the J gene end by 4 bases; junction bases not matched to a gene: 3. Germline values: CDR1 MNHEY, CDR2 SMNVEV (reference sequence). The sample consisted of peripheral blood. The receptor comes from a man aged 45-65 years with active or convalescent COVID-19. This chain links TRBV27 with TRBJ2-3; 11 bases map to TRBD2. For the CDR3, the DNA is TGTGCCAGCAGTTTATCCCTACTAGCGGGAGCAGATACGCAGTATTTT. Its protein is CASSLSLLAGADTQYF.